This T cell receptor beta chain was captured by sequencing in a study of cytotoxic CD8 clonotypes in ibrutinib-treated CLL. Notes on this clone: Its specificity is unknown.

Study-level findings and limits: At progression, clonality fell back toward baseline after rising at ibrutinib response.

Trimming stripped 6 bases from V and 8 bases from J, with 14 bases between. CDR3 length equals 13 residues. Looked up from germline, CDR1 is KGHSH and CDR2 is LQKENI. The assay was immunoSEQ multiplex PCR, and TCRdb's table has in-frame clones only and misses some. The sample lists about 310,000 clones; roughly 80% were seen once. The receptor was derived from a human donor with chronic lymphocytic leukemia. V gene TRBV18 combines with J gene TRBJ2-1; D uncertain. Sequenced here: PBMCs, sampled before ibrutinib treatment. The DNA for the CDR3 is TGTGCCAGCTCGAACCCGACAATCCATGAGCAGTTCTTC. Translation: CASSNPTIHEQFF.